This T cell receptor beta chain was observed in a study of response to subunit inactivated influenza vaccine. This clonotype was recorded a few times. The CDR3 loop spans 17 amino acids. Trimming left V 0 bases short and J 1 base short, with 14 bases between. Germline V lookup: CDR1 MNHEY, CDR2 SMNVEV (reference sequence). TCRdb independently ran MiXCR on the RT-PCR reads; one entry per CDR3 protein. The sample yields about 570,000 distinct CDR3 sequences, roughly 12% seen once. A further study also used this sample, focusing on T cells expressing NK-cell markers. According to that study: As the method of synthesis, 5'RACE template switching with UMIs yielded TCR beta cDNA.

The receptor was derived from a man aged 50 to 59 who received an inactivated influenza vaccine. The chain couples TRBV27 to TRBJ2-3; D is ambiguous. This material consisted of PBMCs from blood, taken on the day of vaccination. The CDR3 spells CASSLSLGSRRTDTQYF. The DNA for the CDR3 is TGTGCCAGCAGTTTATCCCTAGGGTCCCGACGCACAGATACGCAGTATTTT.